The 25 T cell receptor beta chains below come from one sample, sequenced in a study of blood T cell repertoires in COVID-19. Only in-frame clones appear in the TCRdb table, and some are missing; sequencing was by immunoSEQ multiplex PCR. This table holds about 180,000 clones, less than 90% found once. The sequenced material came from peripheral blood. The receptors were sampled from a man between 18 and 35 years old with active or convalescent COVID-19.

The CDR3: CASTSGTEAFF. The DNA for the CDR3 is TGTGCCAGCACTAGTGGCACTGAAGCTTTCTTT. The rearrangement uses TRBV12-3 or TRBV12-4 and TRBJ1-1, with unresolved D. The CDR3 extends over 11 amino acids. Between the trimmed V and J ends, which lost 7 bases and 4 bases, there was a span of 7 bases.

The genes are TRBV5-1 and TRBJ1-1, with D possibly being TRBD1 (6 bases). V was cut by 6 bases and J by 0 bases, with 9 bases left in between. Germline V gene lookup returns CDR1 SGHRS and CDR2 YFSETQ. CDR3 size: 13 residues. This CDR3 is CASNREVNTEAFF. The CDR3, as DNA: TGCGCCAGCAACAGGGAAGTGAACACTGAAGCTTTCTTT.

The rearrangement links TRBV7-2 to TRBJ1-6, with D uncertain. The germline V and J ends were trimmed by 1 base and 8 bases, with 12 bases remaining between them. Looked up from germline, CDR1 is SGHTA and CDR2 is FQGNSA. This CDR3 region has 15 residues. CDR3 nucleotide sequence: TGTGCCAGCAGCTTAGGCGGGAGACGGGATTCACCCCTCCACTTT. Residues: CASSLGGRRDSPLHF.

V and J are TRBV24-1 and TRBJ2-3, with unresolved D. Trimming removed 2 bases from V and 4 bases from J, with 6 bases in between. The CDR3 contains 13 residues. Germline CDR1 is KGHDR and CDR2 is SFDVKD. CDR3 sequence (DNA): TGTGCCACCAGTGATTATGAGGCAGATACGCAGTATTTT. Protein: CATSDYEADTQYF.

This sequence joins TRBV5-4 and TRBJ2-7, with TRBD1 identical over 7 bases. The germline gives CDR1 SGHNT, CDR2 YYREEE (reference sequence). The CDR3 covers 17 residues. V dropped 3 bases and J dropped 2; count of bases not matched to a gene: 14. CDR3 residues: CASSSIGAGTDAYEQYF. As DNA, the CDR3 is TGTGCCAGCAGCTCTATAGGGGCTGGGACAGATGCCTACGAGCAGTACTTC.

The CDR3 spells CARWGQGILMNTEAFF. CDR3 DNA: TGTGCCAGATGGGGACAGGGGATCCTCATGAACACTGAAGCTTTCTTT. The chain links TRBV5-6 to TRBJ1-1, with 10 nucleotides matching TRBD1. Per germline, CDR1 SGHDT and CDR2 YYEEEE. V was pared by 8 bases and J by 0 bases, with 10 bases of the junction left unmatched. The CDR3 consists of 16 residues.

This sequence joins TRBV5-6 and TRBJ1-1, with 8 bases lining up with TRBD1. The CDR3 consists of 14 residues. After removal of 4 bases from V and 5 bases from J, the junction contained 7 bases not matched to a gene. Germline values: CDR1 SGHDT, CDR2 YYEEEE. This chain's CDR3 is CASSPIGQGTEAFF. CDR3 sequence (DNA): TGTGCCAGCAGCCCTATCGGACAGGGAACTGAAGCTTTCTTT. Filled out from reference TRBV5-6 and TRBJ1-1, the complete variable domain reads DAGVTQSPTHLIKTRGQQVTLRCSPKSGHDTVSWYQQALGQGPQFIFQYYEEEERQRGNFPDRFSGHQFPNYSSELNVNALLLGDSALYLCASSPIGQGTEAFFGQGTRLTVV.

This clone was counted between two and nine times. The V call is TRBV7-2, the J call TRBJ1-5, with D perhaps TRBD1 (6 bases). Germline lookup yields CDR1 SGHTA and CDR2 FQGNSA. Between the trimmed V and J ends, which lost 3 bases and 6 bases, there was a span of 12 bases. The CDR3 contains 14 residues. CDR3 amino acids: CASSFRGAGQPQHF. The CDR3 bases are TGTGCCAGCAGCTTTCGGGGGGCGGGTCAGCCCCAGCATTTT.

In this sample, this clone turned up once. The chain joins TRBV18 to TRBJ2-7; 8 nucleotides line up with TRBD1. The V segment lost 3 bases and the J segment 0 bases; nucleotides outside the gene matches: 4. The CDR3 loop spans 15 amino acids. Germline V CDR1 and CDR2: KGHSH, LQKENI. This chain's CDR3 is CASSPQDRASYEQYF. CDR3 nucleotide sequence: TGTGCCAGCTCACCGCAGGACAGGGCCTCCTACGAGCAGTACTTC.

This chain links TRBV5-5 with TRBJ2-6; 8 nucleotides line up with TRBD1. Germline V gives CDR1 SGHKS, CDR2 YYEKEE (reference sequence). The V gene end was trimmed by 0 bases and the J gene end by 0 bases; junction bases not matched to a gene: 5. The CDR3 has 18 amino acids. The CDR3 DNA sequence: TGTGCCAGCAGCTTGGGGCAGGGGGCTAACTCTGGGGCCAACGTCCTGACTTTC. It is translated as CASSLGQGANSGANVLTF.

The CDR3 bases are TGCGCCAGCAGCCAAGGCCGTAGTTCTATATACGAGCAGTACTTC. It codes for CASSQGRSSIYEQYF. This chain joins TRBV4-3 and TRBJ2-7, with D unclear. The CDR3 totals 15 residues. Germline assignment: CDR1 LGHNA and CDR2 YSLEER. The V end lost 1 base, the J end lost 4 bases, and 14 bases lay between the germline ends.

The chain uses TRBV7-3 and TRBJ1-1; possible D gene TRBD1, 5 bases. The germline V gene has CDR1 SGHTA and CDR2 FQGTGA. This CDR3 spans 14 amino acids. The V end lost 3 bases, the J end lost 3 bases, and 11 bases lay between the germline ends. CDR3 sequence reads: CASSLQGWDTEAFF. The CDR3, as DNA: TGTGCCAGCAGCTTGCAGGGATGGGACACTGAAGCTTTCTTT. Filled out from reference TRBV7-3 and TRBJ1-1, the complete variable domain reads GAGVSQTPSNKVTEKGKYVELRCDPISGHTALYWYRQSLGQGPEFLIYFQGTGAADDSGLPNDRFFAVRPEGSVSTLKIQRTERGDSAVYLCASSLQGWDTEAFFGQGTRLTVV.

The chain has TRBV18 and TRBJ2-7; 10 bases are a match to TRBD1. The germline V gene has CDR1 KGHSH and CDR2 LQKENI. The trim removed 0 bases at V and 0 bases at J, leaving 5 bases unmatched. The CDR3 totals 17 residues. The CDR3 DNA reads as TGTGCCAGCTCACCACCCCCGGGACAGGGGAGCTCCTACGAGCAGTACTTC. Translated: CASSPPPGQGSSYEQYF. Full variable domain (rest looked up from reference TRBV18 and TRBJ2-7): NAGVMQNPRHLVRRRGQEARLRCSPMKGHSHVYWYRQLPEEGLKFMVYLQKENIIDESGMPKERFSAEFPKEGPSILRIQQVVRGDSAAYFCASSPPPGQGSSYEQYFGPGTRLTVT.

This chain joins TRBV11-2 and TRBJ1-2, with a weak D call TRBD1 (6 bases). V was cut by 4 bases and J by 2 bases, with 17 bases left in between. CDR3 size: 16 residues. Germline CDR1 reads SGHAT; CDR2 reads FQNNGV. The CDR3 is CASSSFTGWGNYGYTF. As DNA, the CDR3 is TGTGCCAGCAGCTCGTTCACAGGGTGGGGAAACTATGGCTACACCTTC.

The chain recombines TRBV28 with TRBJ1-3; D not certain. Germline assignment: CDR1 MDHEN and CDR2 SYDVKM. There are 12 residues in the CDR3. The V end was cut by 2 bases, the J end by 4 bases, with 3 bases between. CDR3 in DNA: TGTGCCAGCAGTTTACGGGGAAACACCATATATTTT. This gives the protein CASSLRGNTIYF.

The gene calls are TRBV6-2 or TRBV6-3 and TRBJ1-5; possible D gene TRBD1, 6 bases. Germline values: CDR1 MNHEY, CDR2 SVGEGT. The length of the CDR3 is 15 residues. The V and J ends lost 5 bases and 6 bases respectively, with 17 bases between them. Here the CDR3 DNA reads TGTGCCAGCAGTCCCCCACAGGGTCGGGCTCAGCCCCAGCATTTT. Amino acids: CASSPPQGRAQPQHF.

The chain has TRBV5-1 and TRBJ1-3, with D tentatively TRBD1 (6 bases). The V end lost 5 bases, the J end lost 5 bases, and 14 bases lay between the germline ends. The CDR3 runs to 14 residues. Germline values: CDR1 SGHRS, CDR2 YFSETQ. CDR3 residues: CASRSEQGRNTIYF. DNA for the CDR3: TGCGCCAGCAGATCGGAACAGGGTCGAAACACCATATATTTT.

The chain has TRBV2 and TRBJ1-6; 7 bases are a match to TRBD1. The V gene end was trimmed by 6 bases and the J gene end by 8 bases; junction bases not matched to a gene: 10. Per germline, CDR1 SNHLY and CDR2 FYNNEI. The CDR3 spans 15 residues. Written as DNA, the CDR3 is TGTGCCAGCAGCATAAGACAGGGCAGTGATTCACCCCTCCACTTT. Residues: CASSIRQGSDSPLHF.

A few counts support this clone. The V and J genes are TRBV4-2 and TRBJ2-2, with 7 bases aligning to TRBD1. With V trimmed by 4 bases and J by 3 bases, 5 bases remained unmatched. CDR3 length: 15 amino acids. The germline V gene encodes CDR1 LGHNA and CDR2 YNFKEQ. The CDR3 DNA is TGTGCCAGCAGCCTAGGGGGCATAGACACCGGGGAGCTGTTTTTT. Its translation: CASSLGGIDTGELFF.

In this sample, this clone turned up a few times. The gene calls are TRBV19 and TRBJ2-1; D is perhaps TRBD1 (6 bases). This CDR3 has 20 amino acids. CDR1 is LNHDA and CDR2 is SQIVND in the germline V gene (reference sequence). The V end lost 1 base, the J end lost 9 bases, and 31 bases lay between the germline ends. The CDR3 nucleotides are TGTGCCAGTAGTATAGGAGGGGGTGGACTTGGACTCCTCGCTAATGGTGAGCAGTTCTTC. The encoded protein is CASSIGGGGLGLLANGEQFF.

The V call is TRBV5-5, the J call TRBJ2-7; 9 bases line up with TRBD1. This CDR3 is 15 amino acids long. Germline V gene data show CDR1 as SGHKS and CDR2 as YYEKEE (reference sequence). The V and J ends lost 4 bases and 3 bases, in that order; junction bases with no gene match: 8. CDR3 DNA sequence: TGTGCCAGCAGCCCGGGGACAGGGAGTAGCTACGAGCAGTACTTC. This encodes CASSPGTGSSYEQYF.

The chain recombines TRBV5-5 with TRBJ2-1; the match to TRBD2 covers 7 bases. Germline CDR1 is SGHKS and CDR2 is YYEKEE (reference sequence). The V segment lost 2 bases and the J segment 4 bases; nucleotides outside the gene matches: 3. CDR3 length: 14 amino acids. As DNA, the CDR3 is TGTGCCAGCAGCTTAATGGGGGGGTACAATGAGCAGTTCTTC. Protein: CASSLMGGYNEQFF.

The V call is TRBV7-6, the J call TRBJ2-3, with TRBD2 matching 7 bases. This CDR3 has 16 residues. From germline, CDR1 is SGHVS and CDR2 FNYEAQ. The junction had 10 bases not matched to a gene; V was cut back by 6 bases and J by 1 base. CDR3 DNA sequence: TGTGCCAGCAGTCCCATGGGGAGGGTTGGCACAGATACGCAGTATTTT. Protein product: CASSPMGRVGTDTQYF.

This chain joins TRBV30 and TRBJ1-5, with D unresolved. V lost 3 bases and J 1 base, leaving 10 bases between the germline ends. The length of the CDR3 is 14 residues. Germline CDR1 GTSNPN, CDR2 SVGIG (reference sequence). DNA of the CDR3: TGTGCCTGGAGCGCCCTGGGCAGCAATCAGCCCCAGCATTTT. As protein: CAWSALGSNQPQHF.

The chain links TRBV5-6 to TRBJ1-6, with D possibly matching TRBD1 (5 bases). V lost 1 base to trimming and J lost 8 bases, with 10 bases between them. Per germline, CDR1 SGHDT and CDR2 YYEEEE. The CDR3 extends over 14 amino acids. DNA for the CDR3: TGTGCCAGCAGCTTGTCCAGGGCGGATTCACCCCTCCACTTT. Its translation is CASSLSRADSPLHF.